The entry that follows covers one T cell receptor beta chain sequence. Its antigen remains unknown. The sample originates from a study of T cell responses to AZD1222 COVID-19 vaccine. The data were produced by immunoSEQ multiplex PCR, yet TCRdb's version contains in-frame clones alone and is incomplete. The table has about 130,000 clones, approximately 92% seen once. Pooled samples include second doses given at about 4 or 12 weeks. Study observations and caveats: Scientists sampled the repertoires only once the peak T cell response had passed. Close to half of all spike-specific TCRs reportedly target regions of the variants that are unmutated. Spike-specific TCR breadth and depth both grew after two AZD1222 doses.

The germline V gene has CDR1 MGHRA and CDR2 YSYEKL. V was pared by 0 bases and J by 5 bases, with 11 bases between. The CDR3 is 14 amino acids. The sequence derives from an adult who received the AZD1222 COVID-19 vaccine. The material sequenced was peripheral blood, taken 28 days after the second AZD1222 dose. The rearrangement uses TRBV4-1 and TRBJ2-7, with D perhaps TRBD1 (6 bases). DNA for the CDR3: TGCGCCAGCAGCCAAGAGGCGACAGGCGACGAGCAGTACTTC. Its protein is CASSQEATGDEQYF.